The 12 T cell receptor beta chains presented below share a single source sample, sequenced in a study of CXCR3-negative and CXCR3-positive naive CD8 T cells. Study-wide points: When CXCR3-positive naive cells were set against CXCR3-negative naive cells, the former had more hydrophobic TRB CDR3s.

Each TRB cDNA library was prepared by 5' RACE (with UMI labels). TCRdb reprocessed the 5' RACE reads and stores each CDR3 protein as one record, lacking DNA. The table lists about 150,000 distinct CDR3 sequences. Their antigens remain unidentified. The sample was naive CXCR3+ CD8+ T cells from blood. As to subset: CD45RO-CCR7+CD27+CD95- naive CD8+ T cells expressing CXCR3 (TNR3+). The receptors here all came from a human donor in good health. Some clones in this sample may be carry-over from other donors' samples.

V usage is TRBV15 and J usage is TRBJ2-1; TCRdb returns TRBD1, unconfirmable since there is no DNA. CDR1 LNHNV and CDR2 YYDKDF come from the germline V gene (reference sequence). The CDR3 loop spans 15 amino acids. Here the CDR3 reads CATSKSDRGYDEQFF. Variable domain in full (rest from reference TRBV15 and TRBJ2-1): DAMVIQNPRYQVTQFGKPVTLSCSQTLNHNVMYWYQQKSSQAPKLLFHYYDKDFNNEADTPDNFQSRRPNTSFCFLDIRSPGLGDTAMYLCATSKSDRGYDEQFFGPGTRLTVL.

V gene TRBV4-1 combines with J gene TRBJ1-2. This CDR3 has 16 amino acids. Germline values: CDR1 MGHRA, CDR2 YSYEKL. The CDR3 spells CASSQESGQTYYGYTF.

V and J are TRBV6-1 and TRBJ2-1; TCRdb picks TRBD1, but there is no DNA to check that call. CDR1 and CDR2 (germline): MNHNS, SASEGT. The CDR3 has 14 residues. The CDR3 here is CASIEGGANNEQFF.

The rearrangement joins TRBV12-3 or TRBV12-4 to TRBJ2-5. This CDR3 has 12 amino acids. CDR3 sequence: CASSLALETQYF.

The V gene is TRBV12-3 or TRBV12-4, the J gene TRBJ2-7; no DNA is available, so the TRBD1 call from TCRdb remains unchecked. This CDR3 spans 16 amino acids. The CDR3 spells CASSSHVDSASYEQYF.

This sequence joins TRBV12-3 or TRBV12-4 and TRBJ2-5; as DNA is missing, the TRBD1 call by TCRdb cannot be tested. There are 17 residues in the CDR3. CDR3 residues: CASSSPPTGALRETQYF.

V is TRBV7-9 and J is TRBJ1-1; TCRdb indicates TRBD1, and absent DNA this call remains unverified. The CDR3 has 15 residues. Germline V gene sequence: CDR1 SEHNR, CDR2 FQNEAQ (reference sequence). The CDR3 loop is CASSRDRVGNTEAFF.

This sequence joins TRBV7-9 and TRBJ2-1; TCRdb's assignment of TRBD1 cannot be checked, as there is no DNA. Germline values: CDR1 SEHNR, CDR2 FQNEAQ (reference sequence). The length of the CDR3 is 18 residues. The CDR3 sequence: CASSSTVFSHKGYNEQFF.

This CDR3 reads CASSFPADSGDTEAFF. This chain uses TRBV7-6 with TRBJ1-1; TCRdb indicates TRBD1, and absent DNA this call remains unverified. CDR1 SGHVS and CDR2 FNYEAQ come from the germline V gene. This CDR3 contains 16 residues.

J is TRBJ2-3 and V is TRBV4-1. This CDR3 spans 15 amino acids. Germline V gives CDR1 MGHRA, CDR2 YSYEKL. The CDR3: CASSQKYSLTDTQYF.

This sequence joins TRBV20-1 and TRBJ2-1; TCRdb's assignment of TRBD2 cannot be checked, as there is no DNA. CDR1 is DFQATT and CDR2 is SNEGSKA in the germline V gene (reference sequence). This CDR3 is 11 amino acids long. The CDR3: CSARPGGEQFF.

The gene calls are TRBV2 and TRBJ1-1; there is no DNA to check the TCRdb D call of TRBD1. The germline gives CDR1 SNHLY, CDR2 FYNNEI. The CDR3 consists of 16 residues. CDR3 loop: CASRGGTATMNTEAFF.